The 5 T cell receptor beta chains in this list originate from one sample, sequenced in a study of cytomegalovirus exposure and HLA in healthy donors. Researchers ran the PCR with 60 Vbeta and 13 Jbeta primers. The assay was immunoSEQ multiplex PCR, and TCRdb's table has in-frame clones only and misses some. The sample lists more than 80,000 clones, over 75% occurring once. The source material was PBMCs. The receptors originated from a female donor in good health and CMV-seropositive.

The gene calls are TRBV6-1 and TRBJ2-7; 9 nucleotides agree with TRBD1. V gave up 3 bases and J gave up 3 bases; unmatched junction bases: 6. Germline CDR1 and CDR2: MNHNS and SASEGT. CDR3 length equals 15 residues. In DNA form, the CDR3 reads TGTGCCAGCAGTGAGGGGGGGACAGGGATCTACGAGCAGTACTTC. It encodes CASSEGGTGIYEQYF.

The genes are TRBV28 and TRBJ1-2; D might be TRBD1 (5 bases). V shed 8 bases and J shed 1 base, with 11 bases lying between them. The CDR3 spans 13 residues. The germline V gene has CDR1 MDHEN and CDR2 SYDVKM. The CDR3 region has the DNA TGTGCCAGCTGCCCGCAGGGTAACTATGGCTACACCTTC. Translating gives CASCPQGNYGYTF.

The chain has TRBV28 and TRBJ2-7, with TRBD1 matching 10 bases. V shed 8 bases, J shed 2 bases, and the junction held 3 bases outside the gene matches. Germline assignment: CDR1 MDHEN and CDR2 SYDVKM. The CDR3 covers 13 residues. This CDR3 reads CASSGTGAYEQYF. DNA of the CDR3: TGTGCCAGCTCGGGGACAGGGGCCTACGAGCAGTACTTC.

V usage is TRBV7-3 and J usage is TRBJ2-1; TRBD2 matches at 14 bases. Per germline, CDR1 SGHTA and CDR2 FQGTGA. This CDR3 has 18 amino acids. The ends lost 5 bases at V and 8 bases at J; junction bases unmatched: 14. The CDR3 sequence is CASSPIGPTSGRGDEQFF. In DNA form, the CDR3 reads TGTGCCAGCAGCCCCATCGGGCCGACTAGCGGGAGGGGGGATGAGCAGTTCTTC.

V usage is TRBV6-1 and J usage is TRBJ1-1, with D perhaps TRBD1 (5 bases). V was clipped by 8 bases and J by 4 bases, with 8 bases between them. Germline-derived CDR1 and CDR2 are MNHNS and SASEGT. The CDR3 contains 11 residues. This chain's CDR3 is CASGGITEAFF. In nucleotides, the CDR3 is TGTGCCAGCGGGGGGATCACTGAAGCTTTCTTT.